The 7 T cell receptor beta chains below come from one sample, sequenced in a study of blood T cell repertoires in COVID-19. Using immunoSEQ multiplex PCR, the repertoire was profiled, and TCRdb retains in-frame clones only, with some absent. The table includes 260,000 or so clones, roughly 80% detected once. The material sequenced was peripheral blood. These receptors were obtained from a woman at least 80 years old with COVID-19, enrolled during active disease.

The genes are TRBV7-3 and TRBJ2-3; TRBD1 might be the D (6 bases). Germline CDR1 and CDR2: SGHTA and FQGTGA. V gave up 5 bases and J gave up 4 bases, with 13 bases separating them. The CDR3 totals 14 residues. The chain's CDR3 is CASSRMTGPDTQYF. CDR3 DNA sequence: TGTGCCAGCAGCCGTATGACAGGTCCAGATACGCAGTATTTT.

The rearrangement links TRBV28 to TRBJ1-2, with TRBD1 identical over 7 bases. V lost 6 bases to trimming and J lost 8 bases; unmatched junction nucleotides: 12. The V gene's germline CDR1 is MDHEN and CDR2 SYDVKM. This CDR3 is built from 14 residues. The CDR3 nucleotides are TGTGCCAGCAGCTCCGACAGGGACCCTTGGGGCTACACCTTC. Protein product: CASSSDRDPWGYTF.

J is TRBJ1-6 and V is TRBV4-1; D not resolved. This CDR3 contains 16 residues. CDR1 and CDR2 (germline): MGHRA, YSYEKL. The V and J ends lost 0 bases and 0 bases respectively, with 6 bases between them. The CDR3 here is CASSQDESSYNSPLHF. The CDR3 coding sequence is TGCGCCAGCAGCCAAGACGAGAGCTCCTATAATTCACCCCTCCACTTT.

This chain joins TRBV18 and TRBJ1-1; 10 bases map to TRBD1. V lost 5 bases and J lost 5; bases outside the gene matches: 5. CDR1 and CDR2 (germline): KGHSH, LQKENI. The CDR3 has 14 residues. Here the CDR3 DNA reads TGTGCCAGCTCAGGAGGACAGGGGGGGACTGAAGCTTTCTTT. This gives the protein CASSGGQGGTEAFF.

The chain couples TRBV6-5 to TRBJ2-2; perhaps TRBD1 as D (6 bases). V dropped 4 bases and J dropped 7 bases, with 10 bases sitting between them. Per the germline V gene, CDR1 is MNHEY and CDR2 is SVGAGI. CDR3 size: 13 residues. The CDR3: CASSSQGVGELFF. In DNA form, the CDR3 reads TGTGCCAGCAGTTCACAGGGTGTCGGGGAGCTGTTTTTT.

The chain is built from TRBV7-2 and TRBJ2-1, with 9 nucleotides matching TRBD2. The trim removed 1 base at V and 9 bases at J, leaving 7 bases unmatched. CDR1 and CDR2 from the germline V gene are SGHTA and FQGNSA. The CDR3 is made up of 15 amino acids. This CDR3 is CASSLGPAGGLEQFF. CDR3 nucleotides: TGTGCCAGCAGCTTAGGCCCAGCGGGAGGCCTTGAGCAGTTCTTC.

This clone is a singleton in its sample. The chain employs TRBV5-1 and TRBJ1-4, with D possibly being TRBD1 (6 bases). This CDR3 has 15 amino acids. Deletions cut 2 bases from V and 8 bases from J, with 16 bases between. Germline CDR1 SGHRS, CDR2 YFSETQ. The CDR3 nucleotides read TGCGCCAGCAGCTTAATCCCAGGGGCTGAAGAAAAACTGTTTTTT. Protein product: CASSLIPGAEEKLFF.